The 24 T cell receptor beta chains below come from one sample, sequenced in a study of blood T cell repertoires in COVID-19. Only in-frame clones appear in the TCRdb table, and some are missing; sequencing was by immunoSEQ multiplex PCR. The repertoire consists of some 270,000 clones, with around 86% occurring once and the leading ten covering 2.2%. Sequenced material: peripheral blood. All receptors come from a man aged 45 to 65 with acute or convalescent COVID-19.

This clone was detected only a few times. The chain joins TRBV10-3 to TRBJ1-5; unclear D gene. The V end was cut by 8 bases, the J end by 1 base, with 9 bases between. Germline CDR1 ENHRY, CDR2 SYGVKD. This CDR3 has 13 amino acids. The CDR3 spells CAIGIGSNQPQHF. In DNA form, the CDR3 reads TGTGCCATCGGAATCGGGAGCAATCAGCCCCAGCATTTT.

The V and J genes are TRBV2 and TRBJ2-2; 7 bases are a match to TRBD1. The CDR3 extends over 15 amino acids. The ends lost 3 bases at V and 4 bases at J; junction bases unmatched: 5. Germline CDR1 reads SNHLY; CDR2 reads FYNNEI. The CDR3, as DNA: TGTGCCAGCAGTGAGAGACAGGGTGGCACCGGGGAGCTGTTTTTT. Protein: CASSERQGGTGELFF.

The chain has TRBV14 and TRBJ2-7; D is undetermined. The V and J ends lost 4 bases and 2 bases respectively, with 9 bases between them. This CDR3 is 13 amino acids long. Germline V gene data show CDR1 as SGHDN and CDR2 as FVKESK. The CDR3 bases are TGTGCCAGCAGCCCCAGTTTTGCCTACGAGCAGTACTTC. Encoded protein: CASSPSFAYEQYF.

V usage is TRBV5-1 and J usage is TRBJ2-7; weak D call: TRBD1 (6 bases). CDR1 is SGHRS, CDR2 YFSETQ, per germline. CDR3 length equals 16 residues. Trimming stripped 1 base from V and 7 bases from J, with 21 bases between. CDR3: CASSLPHGTNGEEQYF. CDR3 coding DNA: TGCGCCAGCAGCTTGCCCCACGGGACAAACGGGGAGGAGCAGTACTTC.

The V call is TRBV9, the J call TRBJ2-1; the match to TRBD2 covers 9 bases. The V and J ends lost 4 bases and 0 bases, in that order; junction bases with no gene match: 2. The germline CDR1 and CDR2 sequences are SGDLS and YYNGEE. The CDR3 is 15 residues long. CDR3 nucleotides: TGTGCCAGCAGCCTTAGCGGGAGCTCCTACAATGAGCAGTTCTTC. This sequence encodes CASSLSGSSYNEQFF.

V usage is TRBV9 and J usage is TRBJ1-1; D not certain. Germline-derived CDR1 and CDR2 are SGDLS and YYNGEE. The CDR3 has 14 residues. Trimming took off 1 base at V and 2 bases at J, with 9 bases between the two ends. The CDR3 spells CASSVTSANTEAFF. In nucleotides, the CDR3 is TGTGCCAGCAGCGTAACTTCCGCAAACACTGAAGCTTTCTTT.

V is TRBV7-9 and J is TRBJ1-2; D may be TRBD1 (6 bases). Germline loops: CDR1 SEHNR, CDR2 FQNEAQ (reference sequence). The CDR3 has 16 amino acids. The V end was cut by 7 bases, the J end by 5 bases, with 23 bases between. CDR3 sequence (DNA): TGTGCCAGCACCTCCGGCCAATGGACAGCCAATTATGGCTACACCTTC. Its protein product is CASTSGQWTANYGYTF.

This clone was recorded once. The chain links TRBV2 to TRBJ2-7; unclear D gene. The CDR3 sequence is 13 residues long. Germline values: CDR1 SNHLY, CDR2 FYNNEI. V shed 2 bases and J shed 3 bases, with 8 bases lying between them. The CDR3 reads CASSERGDYEQYF. CDR3 DNA: TGTGCCAGCAGTGAACGTGGAGACTACGAGCAGTACTTC.

This sequence joins TRBV19 and TRBJ2-3; TRBD2 agrees at 12 bases. The CDR3 runs 18 residues. Germline V CDR1 and CDR2: LNHDA, SQIVND (reference sequence). Losses at the gene ends were 4 bases for V and 4 bases for J; bases not matched to a gene: 12. CDR3 residues: CASSTSSGGAFSPDTQYF. The CDR3 region has the DNA TGTGCCAGTAGTACATCTAGCGGGGGGGCGTTTTCCCCAGATACGCAGTATTTT.

J is TRBJ2-7 and V is TRBV5-1; TRBD1 matches at 8 bases. The V and J ends lost 4 bases and 0 bases, in that order; junction bases with no gene match: 6. This CDR3 has 15 amino acids. Germline CDR1 reads SGHRS; CDR2 reads YFSETQ. The CDR3: CASSLGQDSSYEQYF. CDR3 bases: TGCGCCAGCAGCCTGGGACAGGATAGCTCCTACGAGCAGTACTTC. The full variable domain, completed using reference TRBV5-1 and TRBJ2-7, is KAGVTQTPRYLIKTRGQQVTLSCSPISGHRSVSWYQQTPGQGLQFLFEYFSETQRNKGNFPGRFSGRQFSNSRSEMNVSTLELGDSALYLCASSLGQDSSYEQYFGPGTRLTVT.

CDR3 sequence: CATNGQGDLYGYTF. The CDR3 DNA sequence: TGTGCCACCAACGGACAGGGGGACCTCTATGGCTACACCTTC. The rearrangement uses TRBV24-1 and TRBJ1-2; 10 bases agree with TRBD1. CDR1 is KGHDR and CDR2 is SFDVKD in the germline V gene. J was trimmed by 4 bases and V by 8 bases; bases with no gene match: 6. The CDR3 consists of 14 residues.

The CDR3 spells CASSFSGETQYF. CDR3 nucleotide sequence: TGTGCCAGCAGCTTTTCAGGAGAGACCCAGTACTTC. The V call is TRBV5-4, the J call TRBJ2-5; no clear D. The CDR3 length is 12 residues. Trimming pared 2 bases from V and 4 bases from J, leaving 6 bases between. Germline CDR1 is SGHNT and CDR2 is YYREEE (reference sequence).

This clone was detected only once. This chain connects TRBV5-6 to TRBJ2-2; possible D gene TRBD1, 5 bases. Germline V CDR1 and CDR2: SGHDT, YYEEEE. V was clipped by 7 bases and J by 5 bases, with 27 bases between them. This CDR3 is 18 amino acids long. The CDR3 region has the DNA TGTGCCAGCCAAACAGGACCCCAGGGTGTATTACTGACCGGGGAGCTGTTTTTT. It translates to CASQTGPQGVLLTGELFF.

This chain uses TRBV15 with TRBJ2-7; 7 nucleotides align to TRBD1. V gave up 4 bases and J gave up 3 bases; unmatched junction bases: 9. This CDR3 is built from 15 residues. CDR1 is LNHNV, CDR2 YYDKDF, per germline (reference sequence). The CDR3 DNA is TGTGCCACCAGCACAAGGGACAGTGGAATCTACGAGCAGTACTTC. Encoded protein: CATSTRDSGIYEQYF. Supplemented by reference TRBV15 and TRBJ2-7, the full variable domain reads DAMVIQNPRYQVTQFGKPVTLSCSQTLNHNVMYWYQQKSSQAPKLLFHYYDKDFNNEADTPDNFQSRRPNTSFCFLDIRSPGLGDTAMYLCATSTRDSGIYEQYFGPGTRLTVT.

This clone turned up a few times. The chain carries TRBV19 and TRBJ2-7, with TRBD2 identical over 8 bases. The CDR3 runs to 14 residues. The trim removed 3 bases at V and 2 bases at J, leaving 3 bases unmatched. Germline V CDR1 and CDR2: LNHDA, SQIVND (reference sequence). The CDR3 protein is CASSIGGGAYEQYF. The CDR3 DNA is TGTGCCAGTAGTATCGGGGGGGGAGCCTACGAGCAGTACTTC.

The chain joins TRBV25-1 to TRBJ2-7; TRBD2 matches 7 bases. V lost 6 bases to trimming and J lost 5 bases; unmatched junction nucleotides: 10. The length of the CDR3 is 14 residues. The germline V gene has CDR1 MGHDK and CDR2 SYGVNS. CDR3 protein: CASRPGGRAHEQYF. CDR3 bases: TGTGCCAGCAGGCCGGGGGGAAGGGCCCACGAGCAGTACTTC.

This clone was observed a few times. The CDR3 DNA reads TGTGCCAGCAGTGAACGGGAGTTGAACACTGAAGCTTTCTTT. The encoded protein is CASSERELNTEAFF. The V gene is TRBV2, the J gene TRBJ1-1; D unclear. The length of the CDR3 is 14 residues. Looked up from germline, CDR1 is SNHLY and CDR2 is FYNNEI. The V end was cut by 2 bases, the J end by 0 bases, with 7 bases between. The full variable domain, its missing parts supplied by reference TRBV2 and TRBJ1-1, is EPEVTQTPSHQVTQMGQEVILRCVPISNHLYFYWYRQILGQKVEFLVSFYNNEISEKSEIFDDQFSVERPDGSNFTLKIRSTKLEDSAMYFCASSERELNTEAFFGQGTRLTVV.

The chain is built from TRBV30 and TRBJ1-1, with D possibly TRBD1 on 5 matching bases. V was clipped by 0 bases and J by 5 bases, with 13 bases between them. Germline V gene data show CDR1 as GTSNPN and CDR2 as SVGIG (reference sequence). The length of the CDR3 is 14 residues. CDR3 region: CAWSVNTRGTEAFF. DNA of the CDR3: TGTGCCTGGAGTGTTAACACCCGGGGGACTGAAGCTTTCTTT.

This rearrangement joins TRBV6-5 to TRBJ1-6; no clear D. The germline CDR1 and CDR2 sequences are MNHEY and SVGAGI. This CDR3 is 13 amino acids long. The ends were cut back, 5 bases at V and 9 bases at J, with 11 bases in the middle. The CDR3 nucleotides are TGTGCCAGCAGTCTCGCGGCCCGTTCACCCCTCCACTTT. Its protein product is CASSLAARSPLHF.

This clone was counted only a few times. The genes are TRBV6-1 and TRBJ1-5, with D maybe TRBD1 (6 bases). The CDR3 is 18 amino acids. Trimming took 2 bases from V and 3 from J, leaving 20 bases between them. Germline-derived CDR1 and CDR2 are MNHNS and SASEGT. The CDR3 sequence is CASSERGTPAAINQPQHF. DNA for the CDR3: TGTGCCAGCAGTGAACGAGGGACACCGGCGGCAATCAATCAGCCCCAGCATTTT.

This chain joins TRBV19 and TRBJ2-5, with 8 nucleotides matching TRBD2. CDR1 is LNHDA and CDR2 is SQIVND in the germline V gene (reference sequence). The CDR3 extends over 14 amino acids. Trimming at V came to 3 bases and at J to 5 bases, leaving 5 bases not matched to a gene. The CDR3 protein is CASSMRGAGETQYF. The CDR3, as DNA: TGTGCCAGTAGTATGCGGGGGGCCGGGGAGACCCAGTACTTC.

This clone has only one observation. This chain connects TRBV9 to TRBJ2-6; a weak D match, TRBD2 (6 bases). This CDR3 has 17 residues. Per germline, CDR1 SGDLS and CDR2 YYNGEE. V lost 3 bases and J lost 0, with 13 bases in between. In DNA, the CDR3 is TGTGCCAGCAGCGGGGGGACGGGGGACTCTGGGGCCAACGTCCTGACTTTC. Translating it yields CASSGGTGDSGANVLTF. The full variable domain, in which reference TRBV9 and TRBJ2-6 provide the parts outside the CDR3, is DSGVTQTPKHLITATGQRVTLRCSPRSGDLSVYWYQQSLDQGLQFLIQYYNGEERAKGNILERFSAQQFPDLHSELNLSSLELGDSALYFCASSGGTGDSGANVLTFGAGSRLTVL.

The chain recombines TRBV30 with TRBJ2-5; TRBD2 agrees at 12 bases. The germline gives CDR1 GTSNPN, CDR2 SVGIG (reference sequence). J was trimmed by 5 bases and V by 5 bases; bases with no gene match: 6. CDR3 size: 14 residues. DNA for the CDR3: TGTGCCTGGGGACTAGCGGGGTCCCGGGAGACCCAGTACTTC. Protein product: CAWGLAGSRETQYF.

The rearrangement uses TRBV7-3 and TRBJ2-7; 12 nucleotides match TRBD2. The CDR3 consists of 14 residues. Trimming took 4 bases from V and 4 from J; bases not matched to a gene: 2. Per germline, CDR1 SGHTA and CDR2 FQGTGA. The CDR3 is CASSSGTSGYEQYF. In DNA, the CDR3 is TGTGCCAGCAGCTCCGGGACTAGCGGGTACGAGCAGTACTTC.